Here is one T cell receptor (beta chain) with its context. The data are from a study of blood T cell repertoires in COVID-19. With 3 bases removed from V and 0 bases from J, the gap between germline ends came to 12 bases. The CDR3 sequence is 16 residues long. The germline V gene has CDR1 LNHDA and CDR2 SQIVND (reference sequence). The study recruited people aged roughly 18 to 100 years across around 24 US areas. Repertoires were generated with immunoSEQ multiplex PCR, while TCRdb's copy carries only in-frame clones and drops some. In the table there are roughly 260,000 clones, approximately 89% of which are singletons.

The source material was PBMCs or T cells enriched from blood (not recorded which). This chain links TRBV19 with TRBJ1-3; D is uncertain. This receptor was obtained from a woman aged 18-29 years who had recovered from COVID-19. CDR3 sequence reads: CASSISSGNSGNTIYF. The DNA for the CDR3 is TGTGCCAGTAGTATCTCTTCGGGGAACTCTGGAAACACCATATATTTT.